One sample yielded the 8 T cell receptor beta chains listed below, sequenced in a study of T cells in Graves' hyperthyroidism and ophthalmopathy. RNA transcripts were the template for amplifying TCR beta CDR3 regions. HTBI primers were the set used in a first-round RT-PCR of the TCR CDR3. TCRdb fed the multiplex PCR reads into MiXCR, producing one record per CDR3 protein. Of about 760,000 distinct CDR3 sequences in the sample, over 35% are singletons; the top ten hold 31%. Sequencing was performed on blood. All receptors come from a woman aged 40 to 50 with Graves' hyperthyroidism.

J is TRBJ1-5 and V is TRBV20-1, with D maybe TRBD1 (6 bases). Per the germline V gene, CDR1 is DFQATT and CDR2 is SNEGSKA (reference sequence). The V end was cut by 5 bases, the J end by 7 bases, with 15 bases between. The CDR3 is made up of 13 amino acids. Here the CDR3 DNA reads TGCAGTGCTGGGGGGCAGGTGGGACAGCCCCAGCATTTT. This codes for CSAGGQVGQPQHF.

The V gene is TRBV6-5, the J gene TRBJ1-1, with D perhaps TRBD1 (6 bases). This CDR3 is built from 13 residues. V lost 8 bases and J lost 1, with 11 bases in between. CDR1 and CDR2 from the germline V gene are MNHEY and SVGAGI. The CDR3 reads CASLRRGNTEAFF. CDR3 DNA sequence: TGTGCCAGCCTTCGCAGGGGGAACACTGAAGCTTTCTTT.

CDR3 DNA sequence: TGTGCCACCGGGAGGGACACCCGAGGATCCTATGGCTACACCTTC. Translation: CATGRDTRGSYGYTF. The chain has TRBV10-3 and TRBJ1-2, with D possibly TRBD1 on 6 matching bases. This CDR3 has 15 residues. Germline CDR1 is ENHRY and CDR2 is SYGVKD. Trimming cost V 10 bases and J 4 bases, with 22 bases left between them.

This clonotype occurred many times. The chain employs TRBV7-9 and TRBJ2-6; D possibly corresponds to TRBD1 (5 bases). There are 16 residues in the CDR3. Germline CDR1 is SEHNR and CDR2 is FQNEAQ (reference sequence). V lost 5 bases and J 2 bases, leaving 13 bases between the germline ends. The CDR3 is CASSPRVVPGANVLTF. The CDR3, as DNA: TGTGCCAGCAGCCCCAGGGTCGTCCCTGGGGCCAACGTCCTGACTTTC.

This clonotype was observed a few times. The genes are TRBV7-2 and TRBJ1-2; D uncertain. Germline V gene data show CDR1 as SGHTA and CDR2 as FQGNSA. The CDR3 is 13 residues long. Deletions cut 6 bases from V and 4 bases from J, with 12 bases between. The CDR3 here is CASRTGLIYGYTF. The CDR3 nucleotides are TGTGCCAGCAGGACCGGACTGATCTATGGCTACACCTTC.

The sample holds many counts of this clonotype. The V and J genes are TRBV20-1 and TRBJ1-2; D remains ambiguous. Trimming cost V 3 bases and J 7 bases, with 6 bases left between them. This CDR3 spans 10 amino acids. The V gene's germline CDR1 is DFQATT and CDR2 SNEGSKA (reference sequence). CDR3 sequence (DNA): TGCAGTGCTAGTTCTGGTGGCTACACCTTC. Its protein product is CSASSGGYTF.

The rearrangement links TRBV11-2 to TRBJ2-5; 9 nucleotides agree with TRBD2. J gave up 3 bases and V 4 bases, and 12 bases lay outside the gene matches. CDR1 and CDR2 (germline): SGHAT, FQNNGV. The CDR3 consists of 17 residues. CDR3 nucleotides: TGTGCCAGCAGCTCCCCAGGGCGGGGGGGCAGAAAAGAGACCCAGTACTTC. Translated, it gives CASSSPGRGGRKETQYF.

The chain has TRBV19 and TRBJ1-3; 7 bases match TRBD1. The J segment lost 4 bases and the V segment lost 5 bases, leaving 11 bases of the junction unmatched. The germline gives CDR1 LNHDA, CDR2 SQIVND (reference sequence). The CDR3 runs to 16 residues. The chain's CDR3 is CASSAGKQGRGNTIYF. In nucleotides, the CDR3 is TGTGCCAGTAGTGCCGGAAAACAGGGGAGGGGAAACACCATATATTTT.